This record covers a single T cell receptor (beta chain). The antigen is unknown. The sample belongs to a study of cytomegalovirus exposure and HLA in healthy donors. Whole-study findings and limits: Generally TCR sequences proved uncommon, though certain public TCRs appeared in numerous donors. Presence/absence results assume similar sequencing depth per donor, which may not hold. What a later analysis showed was that several of the most significant clusters appeared linked to common viral pathogens. Earlier analysis found most TCR beta V segments productive about 87% or about 30% of the time.

Germline V gene lookup returns CDR1 SGHNT and CDR2 YYREEE (reference sequence). The CDR3 length is 12 residues. V lost 4 bases to trimming and J lost 6 bases, with 10 bases between them. Researchers ran the PCR with 60 Vbeta and 13 Jbeta primers. Assay: immunoSEQ multiplex PCR; the TCRdb copy retains only in-frame clones and omits some. The sample has about 86,000 clones; 60% to 80% are singletons. Sequencing input: PBMCs. This clonotype was obtained from a female donor in good health and CMV-seronegative. The chain combines TRBV5-4 with TRBJ1-2, with D maybe TRBD1 (6 bases). The CDR3 reads CASSPSGDGYTF. CDR3 DNA sequence: TGTGCCAGCAGCCCCTCAGGGGATGGCTACACCTTC.